Sequencing of this T cell receptor (beta chain) was carried out in a study of OX40 agonist ivuxolimab in advanced cancers. Study as a whole: A mean age of roughly 60 years, range about 20 to 90, was recorded, and 70% to 85% were male.

Germline V gene sequence: CDR1 MNHEY, CDR2 SVGAGI. The trim removed 2 bases at V and 4 bases at J, leaving 10 bases unmatched. The CDR3 is 16 amino acids. Some clones are missing from TCRdb's copy, which holds only in-frame ones; the method was immunoSEQ multiplex PCR. The table has about 100,000 clones, around 93% seen once. This sample comprised CD4+ or CD8+ T cells sorted from blood, obtained in a trial of the OX40 agonist ivuxolimab. The TCR comes from an adult with an advanced solid tumor such as melanoma, head and neck, liver or kidney cancer. V and J are TRBV6-5 and TRBJ2-7, with 8 bases that match TRBD2. This CDR3 reads CASSYGTGRAWYEQYF. The CDR3 nucleotides are TGTGCCAGCAGTTACGGCACCGGGAGGGCCTGGTACGAGCAGTACTTC.